This T cell receptor (beta chain) was obtained from a study of blood T cell repertoires in COVID-19. Looking at the study overall: The United States, Italy and Spain provided the acute and convalescent COVID-19 samples. Sources were T cells, B-cell-depleted T cells, or PBMCs; the material itself was cDNA or gDNA.

CDR3 size: 14 residues. Germline CDR1 and CDR2: MDHEN and SYDVKM. V lost 2 bases, J lost 5 bases, and 12 bases lay in between. The authors' processing: Reference gene primer amplification in the assay estimated nucleated cell counts. Here immunoSEQ multiplex PCR was the method, and the copy in TCRdb shows in-frame clones only, minus some. That table is the source of V, J and clone size, and D and trimming were worked out from the DNA. This sample has 250,000 to 350,000 clones, with around 91% found just once. This rearrangement joins TRBV28 to TRBJ1-1; no firm D call. Sequencing input: peripheral blood. The TCR was taken from a woman aged 60-75 years with acute or convalescent COVID-19. This CDR3 is CASSLPGIRTEAFF. The DNA for the CDR3 is TGTGCCAGCAGTTTACCGGGGATTAGGACTGAAGCTTTCTTT.